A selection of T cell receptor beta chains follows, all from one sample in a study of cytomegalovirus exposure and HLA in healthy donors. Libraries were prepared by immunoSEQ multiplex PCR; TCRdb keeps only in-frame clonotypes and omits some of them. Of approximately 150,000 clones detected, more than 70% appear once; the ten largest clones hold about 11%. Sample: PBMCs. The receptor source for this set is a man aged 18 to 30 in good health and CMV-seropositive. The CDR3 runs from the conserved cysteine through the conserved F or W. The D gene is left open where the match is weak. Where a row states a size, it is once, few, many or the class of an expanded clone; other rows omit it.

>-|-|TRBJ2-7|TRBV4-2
CASSPGAYNGEQYF
TGTGCCAGCAGCCCTGGGGCCTACAATGGGGAGCAGTACTTC
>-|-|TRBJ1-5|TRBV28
CASSYPQQPQHF
TGTGCCAGCAGTTACCCCCAGCAGCCCCAGCATTTT
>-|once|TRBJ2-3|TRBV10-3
CAISDADTQYF
TGTGCCATCAGTGACGCAGATACGCAGTATTTT
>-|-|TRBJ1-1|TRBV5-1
CASSLLYQGMNTEAFF
TGCGCCAGCAGCCTCTTGTATCAGGGGATGAACACTGAAGCTTTCTTT
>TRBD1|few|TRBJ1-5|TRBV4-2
CASSQDRGDNQPQHF
TGTGCCAGCAGCCAAGACAGGGGGGACAATCAGCCCCAGCATTTT
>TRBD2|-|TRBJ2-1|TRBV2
CASRKTSGGGDEQFF
TGTGCCAGCAGGAAGACTAGCGGGGGGGGCGATGAGCAGTTCTTC
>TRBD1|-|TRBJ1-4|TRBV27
CASSTRDRGREKLFF
TGTGCCAGCAGTACCCGGGACAGGGGGCGGGAAAAACTGTTTTTT
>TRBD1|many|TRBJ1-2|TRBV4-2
CASSQDGDRDGYTF
TGTGCCAGCAGCCAAGATGGGGACAGGGATGGCTACACCTTC
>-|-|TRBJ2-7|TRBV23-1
CASSQYVQRVRPYEQYF
TGCGCCAGCAGTCAATATGTGCAGCGTGTTAGACCCTACGAGCAGTACTTC
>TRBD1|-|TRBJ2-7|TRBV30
CAWSVLTGASEQYF
TGTGCCTGGAGTGTACTAACAGGGGCGAGCGAGCAGTACTTC
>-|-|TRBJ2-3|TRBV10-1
CASSELSPTDTQYF
TGCGCCAGCAGTGAGTTATCTCCCACAGATACGCAGTATTTT
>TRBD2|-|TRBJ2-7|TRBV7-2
CASSSSHGSSGKEQYF
TGTGCCAGCAGCTCCTCTCACGGTTCTAGCGGGAAGGAGCAGTACTTC
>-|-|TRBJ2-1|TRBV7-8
CASSLIRGAYNEQFF
TGTGCCAGCAGCTTAATAAGGGGCGCCTACAATGAGCAGTTCTTC
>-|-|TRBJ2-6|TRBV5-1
CASSLGPGSGANVLTF
TGCGCCAGCAGCTTGGGGCCTGGCTCTGGGGCCAACGTCCTGACTTTC
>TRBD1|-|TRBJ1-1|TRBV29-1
CSVVQGITEAFF
TGCAGCGTCGTACAGGGGATCACTGAAGCTTTCTTT
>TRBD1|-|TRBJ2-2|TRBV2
CATEGQGVSGELFF
TGTGCCACCGAGGGACAGGGGGTCTCCGGGGAGCTGTTTTTT
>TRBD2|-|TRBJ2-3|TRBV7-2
CASSLTSGRTDTQYF
TGTGCCAGCAGCTTAACTAGCGGGAGAACAGATACGCAGTATTTT
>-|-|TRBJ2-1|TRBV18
CASSPQTQEQFF
TGTGCCAGCTCACCACAAACACAAGAGCAGTTCTTC
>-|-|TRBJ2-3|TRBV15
CATSRDPKPGYTQYF
TGTGCCACCAGCAGAGACCCTAAGCCGGGATATACGCAGTATTTT
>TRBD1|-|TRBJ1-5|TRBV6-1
CASSAQGAGVNQPQHF
TGTGCCAGCAGTGCACAGGGGGCCGGGGTTAACCAGCCCCAGCATTTT